This TCR beta chain was identified during a study of T cells in Graves' hyperthyroidism and ophthalmopathy. Study findings and constraints: Through a model of 13 V-J features, ophthalmopathy was separated from stable hyperthyroidism. Ophthalmopathy got predicted by the model a median approximately 6.3 months before its onset.

Researchers amplified the TCR beta CDR3 regions from RNA transcripts. First-round RT-PCR of the TCR CDR3 relied on the HTBI primer set. TCRdb re-called the multiplex PCR reads with MiXCR, one entry per CDR3 protein. The data show about 500,000 distinct CDR3 sequences, approximately 15% seen once. Germline CDR1 SNHLY, CDR2 FYNNEI. The trim removed 2 bases at V and 7 bases at J, leaving 10 bases unmatched. CDR3 length equals 15 residues. Exclusions: uncontrolled infection, other autoimmune disease, pregnancy, lactation. With regard to this clonotype: Its antigen remains unidentified.

The source is a woman aged 18-29 years with Graves' hyperthyroidism. The chain links TRBV2 to TRBJ2-7; 8 bases align to TRBD1. What was sequenced was blood. The CDR3 region has the DNA TGTGCCAGCAGTGAATGGCGGCAGGGGGCGAGGGAGCAGTACTTC. It translates to CASSEWRQGAREQYF.